This entry describes one TCR beta chain. Its matching antigen is unknown. Repertoires were generated with immunoSEQ multiplex PCR, while TCRdb's copy carries only in-frame clones and drops some. The sample has around 160,000 clones, about 89% seen once. The data were obtained in a study of T cell responses to AZD1222 COVID-19 vaccine. General observations from the study: Repertoires were collected only later (after the peak T cell response had occurred). Seropositive at baseline were only a handful of AZD1222 recipients. The donor cohort was predominantly white British with a female majority, and clonal diversity may have been underestimated.

After removal of 10 bases from V and 5 bases from J, the junction contained 4 bases not matched to a gene. This CDR3 spans 12 amino acids. Germline CDR1 and CDR2: MNHNY and SVGAGI (reference sequence). The rearrangement uses TRBV6-6 and TRBJ2-5, with 10 positions matching TRBD1. The sequence came from an adult in good health. Sequencing was performed on peripheral blood, taken on day 0 of AZD1222 vaccination. In DNA form, the CDR3 reads TGTGCCACCGGGACAGGGGTGGAGACCCAGTACTTC. Amino acid sequence: CATGTGVETQYF.